The rows below give T cell receptor beta chains drawn from one sample of a study of blood T cell repertoires in COVID-19. Sequencing was performed with immunoSEQ multiplex PCR; in TCRdb, only in-frame clones are kept and a portion is missing. The profile shows under 200,000 clones, 84% of them singletons. What was sequenced was peripheral blood. These receptors originate from a man in his late teens or twenties with active or convalescent COVID-19. The CDR3 runs from the conserved cysteine through the conserved F or W. The D gene is left open where the match is weak. Not every row has a clone size; where given, it reads once, few, many or a size class.

TGCGCCAGCAGCCAAAGGCCCAGCGGGAGAGAGACCCAGTACTTC,CASSQRPSGRETQYF,TRBV4-1,TRBD2,TRBJ2-5,few
TGTGCCAGCAGCCAAGATTTGAGAATCAGGAATTCACCCCTCCACTTT,CASSQDLRIRNSPLHF,TRBV4-2,-,TRBJ1-6,-
TGTGCCAGCAGTGAATCAGGGGCCGGCTACGAGCAGTACTTC,CASSESGAGYEQYF,TRBV25-1,-,TRBJ2-7,-
TGTGCCAGCAGCGCGGGAGGCCGGGGGACGACCCAGTACTTC,CASSAGGRGTTQYF,TRBV9,TRBD2,TRBJ2-5,-
TGTGCCAGCAGCCCCGACAGTGGGATCACCTACGAGCAGTACTTC,CASSPDSGITYEQYF,TRBV6-5,-,TRBJ2-7,-
TGCGCCAGCAGCTTGGCGGGGGGGAACAATGAGCAGTTCTTC,CASSLAGGNNEQFF,TRBV5-1,TRBD2,TRBJ2-1,-
TGTGCCAGCAGCTTTGGGACAGGGGCGGGCGAGCAGTACTTC,CASSFGTGAGEQYF,TRBV7-2,TRBD1,TRBJ2-7,-
TGTGCCTGGAGTAAAGCGGGGATATCCTACAATGAGCAGTTCTTC,CAWSKAGISYNEQFF,TRBV30,TRBD2,TRBJ2-1,-
TGTGCCAGCAGTTTATCTTCCAGAGTGATTGACAGGGTAGTCCACGAGCAGTACTTC,CASSLSSRVIDRVVHEQYF,TRBV28,TRBD1,TRBJ2-7,-
TGTGCCAGCAGCCAGGACATGAGCTCTGGAAACACCATATATTTT,CASSQDMSSGNTIYF,TRBV3-1/TRBV3-2,-,TRBJ1-3,-
TGTGCCACCGGGGCGGGACGCGATACGCAGTATTTT,CATGAGRDTQYF,TRBV6-5,-,TRBJ2-3,-
TGTGCCAGCATGGTGACAGGGCCTTCCTACAATGAGCAGTTCTTC,CASMVTGPSYNEQFF,TRBV28,TRBD1,TRBJ2-1,-
TGTGCCAGCAGCCCCTACCGGACAGGGAACTATGGCTACACCTTC,CASSPYRTGNYGYTF,TRBV7-2,TRBD1,TRBJ1-2,-
TGCGCCAGCAGCCCAGGGTACTCTGGAAACACCATATATTTT,CASSPGYSGNTIYF,TRBV5-1,-,TRBJ1-3,-
TGTGCTAGTGGTTTGCAGGGAAGGGCCACTGAAGCTTTCTTT,CASGLQGRATEAFF,TRBV12-5,-,TRBJ1-1,-
TGCGCCAGCAGCTGGACTAGCGCCTACAATGAGCAGTTCTTC,CASSWTSAYNEQFF,TRBV5-1,TRBD2,TRBJ2-1,-
TGTGCCAGCAGCCGAGGACAGGGTAAGACCTACGAGCAGTACTTC,CASSRGQGKTYEQYF,TRBV7-9,TRBD1,TRBJ2-7,-
TGTGCCAGTAGTACCTCAGGGGGCACCGGGGAGCTGTTTTTT,CASSTSGGTGELFF,TRBV19,TRBD1,TRBJ2-2,-
TGTGCCAGCAGGGCTGGGGGGGCCTACTATGGCTACACCTTC,CASRAGGAYYGYTF,TRBV27,-,TRBJ1-2,few
TGTGCCACCAGCAGAGGAGCGGGAGGACGCACAGATACGCAGTATTTT,CATSRGAGGRTDTQYF,TRBV15,TRBD2,TRBJ2-3,-
TGTGCCAGCAGCTTATGGGGCGGGAGGAGGAGCACCGGGGAGCTGTTTTTT,CASSLWGGRRSTGELFF,TRBV13,TRBD2,TRBJ2-2,-
TGTGCCAGCAGTACCCAGGGGCCCTACGAGCAGTACTTC,CASSTQGPYEQYF,TRBV5-4,-,TRBJ2-7,-
TGTGCCAGTAGTCCGCGAGGATCGACAGGGCAGAATGAGCAGTTCTTC,CASSPRGSTGQNEQFF,TRBV19,TRBD1,TRBJ2-1,once
TGTGCCAGCAGCCTCCAGGCTAGCGGGAGGGCCTCGGGCACAGATACGCAGTATTTT,CASSLQASGRASGTDTQYF,TRBV7-2,TRBD2,TRBJ2-3,-
TGTGCCAGCAGCTTACAGTCCTACGAGCAGTACTTC,CASSLQSYEQYF,TRBV11-2,-,TRBJ2-7,-
TGCAGCGTTCCCGGTGGGAGGGTTTACAATGAGCAGTTCTTC,CSVPGGRVYNEQFF,TRBV29-1,TRBD2,TRBJ2-1,-
TGTGCCAGCAGCTTAGAGGGGACAGCGAACACTGAAGCTTTCTTT,CASSLEGTANTEAFF,TRBV7-8,TRBD1,TRBJ1-1,once
TGTGCCAGTGCACCGGGACAGGGGGCTCATGAGCAGTTCTTC,CASAPGQGAHEQFF,TRBV19,TRBD1,TRBJ2-1,-
TGTGCCAGCAGTTTTGACAGGAACACCGGGGAGCTGTTTTTT,CASSFDRNTGELFF,TRBV6-5,-,TRBJ2-2,-
TGTGCCAGCAGTTACCAAACGGGACAGGGCCACAATGAGCAGTTCTTC,CASSYQTGQGHNEQFF,TRBV6-2/TRBV6-3,TRBD1,TRBJ2-1,-
TGTGCCACCAGTGATTCTGGGGGGAGTACCACCGGGGAGCTGTTTTTT,CATSDSGGSTTGELFF,TRBV24-1,-,TRBJ2-2,-
TGTGCCAGCAGCCCGAGGCAGGGAACTGAAGCTTTCTTT,CASSPRQGTEAFF,TRBV9,-,TRBJ1-1,-
TGTGCCAGCAGCCTCGGACTAGCGGGGGGGGCGTACCAAGAGACCCAGTACTTC,CASSLGLAGGAYQETQYF,TRBV3-1/TRBV3-2,TRBD2,TRBJ2-5,-
TGCGCCAGCAGCCAAGAACAGGGGGGCTACAATGAGCAGTTCTTC,CASSQEQGGYNEQFF,TRBV4-1,TRBD1,TRBJ2-1,-
TGTGCCAGCAAAGTAGCGGGGGTCCAAGAGACCCAGTACTTC,CASKVAGVQETQYF,TRBV6-6,TRBD2,TRBJ2-5,once
TGTGCCAGCAGTTACCTACAGGGGGGTAATGGCTACACCTTC,CASSYLQGGNGYTF,TRBV6-5,TRBD1,TRBJ1-2,-
TGTGCCAGCAGTGAGTCTAGCCCATGGAATGAGCAGTTCTTC,CASSESSPWNEQFF,TRBV2,-,TRBJ2-1,-
TGTGCCAGCAGCACCGGACAGGAAAAACCCAGGGTCGTTGGCTACACCTTC,CASSTGQEKPRVVGYTF,TRBV11-2,TRBD1,TRBJ1-2,-
TGCAGCGTCCGGACAGGGGGGGACACTGAAGCTTTCTTT,CSVRTGGDTEAFF,TRBV29-1,TRBD1,TRBJ1-1,-
TGTGCCAGCAGCTTGAACTTGTTCTACGAGCAGTACTTC,CASSLNLFYEQYF,TRBV13,-,TRBJ2-7,-
TGTGCCAGCAGACGAAAGGGACTAGCGGACTCCTACAATGAGCAGTTCTTC,CASRRKGLADSYNEQFF,TRBV28,TRBD2,TRBJ2-1,-
TGTGCCAGCAGTTACGGCAATTCACCCCTCCACTTT,CASSYGNSPLHF,TRBV6-2/TRBV6-3,-,TRBJ1-6,-
TGTGCCAGCAGCTTCGGATCACTAGCCGACTCCTTCACAGATACGCAGTATTTT,CASSFGSLADSFTDTQYF,TRBV11-2,-,TRBJ2-3,-
TGTGCCAGCAGCCCGAGACTAGCGGGAGCCTCTTCCCCACAGTTCTTC,CASSPRLAGASSPQFF,TRBV7-2,TRBD2,TRBJ2-1,-
TGTGCCAGCAGCTTACGAATAGCGGGGGGGCCCGAGCAGTACTTC,CASSLRIAGGPEQYF,TRBV7-2,TRBD2,TRBJ2-7,-
TGTGCCAGTAGCCCACCGGGACAACAAGAGACCCAGTACTTC,CASSPPGQQETQYF,TRBV19,-,TRBJ2-5,-
TGCAGTGCTAGTTTAGACAGGGTTGGCACTGAAGCTTTCTTT,CSASLDRVGTEAFF,TRBV20-1,TRBD1,TRBJ1-1,-
TGTGCCTGGAAGTCCGGGGTGGAGCAGTACTTC,CAWKSGVEQYF,TRBV30,-,TRBJ2-7,-
TGTGCCAGCAGCCAAGATGTAAGCCTGTACTATGGCTACACCTTC,CASSQDVSLYYGYTF,TRBV3-1/TRBV3-2,-,TRBJ1-2,-
TGTGCCAGCAGCTTAGACCAGGGAATCTATGGCTACACCTTC,CASSLDQGIYGYTF,TRBV11-2,-,TRBJ1-2,-
TGTGCCAGCAGCCGGAGGGCCGCGTGTTACGAGCAGTACTTC,CASSRRAACYEQYF,TRBV28,-,TRBJ2-7,-
TGTGCCAGCAGCCAAGAAAAGCAGGGGCGTTACGAGCAGTACTTC,CASSQEKQGRYEQYF,TRBV4-2,-,TRBJ2-7,few
TGTGCCAGCAGCCAAGTGGGGGGACGGACAGGACAGGTCTTC,CASSQVGGRTGQVF,TRBV14,-,TRBJ2-1,-
TGTGCCAGTAGTTGGGACACACACACTGAAGCTTTCTTT,CASSWDTHTEAFF,TRBV19,-,TRBJ1-1,-
TGCGCCAGCAGTGAGTCGATATTAGCGGGGGCAGGGGATACGCAGTATTTT,CASSESILAGAGDTQYF,TRBV10-2,TRBD2,TRBJ2-3,-